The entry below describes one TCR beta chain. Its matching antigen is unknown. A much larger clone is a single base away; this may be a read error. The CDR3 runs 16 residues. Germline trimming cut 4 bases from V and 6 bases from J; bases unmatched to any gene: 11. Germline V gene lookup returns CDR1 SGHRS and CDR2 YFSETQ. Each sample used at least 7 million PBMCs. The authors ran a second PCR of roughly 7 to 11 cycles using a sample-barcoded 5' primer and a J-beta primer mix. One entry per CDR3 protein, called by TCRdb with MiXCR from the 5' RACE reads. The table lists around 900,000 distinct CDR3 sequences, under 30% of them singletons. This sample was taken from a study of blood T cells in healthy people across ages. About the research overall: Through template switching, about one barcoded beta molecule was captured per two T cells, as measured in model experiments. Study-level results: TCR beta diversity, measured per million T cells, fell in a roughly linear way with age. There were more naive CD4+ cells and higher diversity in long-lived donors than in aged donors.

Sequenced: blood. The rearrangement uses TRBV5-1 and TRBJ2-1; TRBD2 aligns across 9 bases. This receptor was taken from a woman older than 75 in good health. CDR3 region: CASSTRTGGGVNEQFF. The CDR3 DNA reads TGCGCCAGCAGCACCCGGACTGGCGGGGGGGTCAATGAGCAGTTCTTC.